These 29 T cell receptor beta chains came from one sample sequenced in a study of control samples from healthy donors and cancer patients. TCRdb's copy holds only in-frame clones and misses some; the assay was immunoSEQ multiplex PCR. The table shows some 140,000 clones, with roughly 91% occurring only once. Material: PBMCs. These receptors were obtained from a middle-aged man with head and neck cancer.

This clone came up a few times. The CDR3 spells CASSVLSYEQYF. For the CDR3, the DNA is TGTGCCAGCAGTGTGCTTTCCTACGAGCAGTACTTC. The chain carries TRBV12-3 or TRBV12-4 and TRBJ2-7; D gene uncertain. The CDR3 spans 12 residues. V was clipped by 5 bases and J by 1 base, with 6 bases between them.

CDR3 amino acids: CASRLGSNQPQHF. CDR3 nucleotides: TGTGCCAGCAGATTAGGGAGCAATCAGCCCCAGCATTTT. This chain connects TRBV2 to TRBJ1-5; D call uncertain. This CDR3 is 13 amino acids long. CDR1 is SNHLY and CDR2 is FYNNEI in the germline V gene. Trimming took 6 bases from V and 1 from J, leaving 7 bases between them.

The V gene is TRBV2, the J gene TRBJ2-1, with 9 bases aligning to TRBD2. Germline loops: CDR1 SNHLY, CDR2 FYNNEI. The trim removed 4 bases at V and 8 bases at J, leaving 9 bases unmatched. This CDR3 is 15 amino acids long. CDR3 in amino acids: CASSVPAGGRDEQFF. Written as DNA, the CDR3 is TGTGCCAGCAGTGTTCCGGCGGGGGGGCGTGATGAGCAGTTCTTC.

J is TRBJ1-6 and V is TRBV27; a possible D gene is TRBD1 (5 bases). This CDR3 region has 16 residues. Trimming stripped 6 bases from V and 10 bases from J, with 22 bases between. Germline loops: CDR1 MNHEY, CDR2 SMNVEV (reference sequence). Here the CDR3 DNA reads TGTGCCAGCAGACTGAGGCCTGGGGCAAGAGAATCACCCCTCCACTTT. Protein sequence: CASRLRPGARESPLHF.

This clone has more than one count but fewer than ten. The chain couples TRBV7-9 to TRBJ2-3; D is unclear. CDR1 SEHNR and CDR2 FQNEAQ come from the germline V gene (reference sequence). With 3 bases removed from V and 5 bases from J, the gap between germline ends came to 9 bases. The CDR3 contains 13 residues. Written as DNA, the CDR3 is TGTGCCAGCAGCTTTTTCTCTCGAGATACGCAGTATTTT. This encodes CASSFFSRDTQYF. The whole variable domain, remainder taken from reference TRBV7-9 and TRBJ2-3, is DTGVSQNPRHKITKRGQNVTFRCDPISEHNRLYWYRQTLGQGPEFLTYFQNEAQLEKSRLLSDRFSAERPKGSFSTLEIQRTEQGDSAMYLCASSFFSRDTQYFGPGTRLTVL.

The chain is built from TRBV5-4 and TRBJ2-3, with 12 bases matching TRBD2. Germline loops: CDR1 SGHNT, CDR2 YYREEE (reference sequence). With 2 bases clipped from V and 3 bases from J, the junction kept 1 base outside the gene matches. The CDR3 contains 15 residues. CDR3 in DNA: TGTGCCAGCAGCTTCACTAGCGGGAGGACAGATACGCAGTATTTT. Residues: CASSFTSGRTDTQYF.

The V call is TRBV5-1, the J call TRBJ1-2; D uncertain. The germline CDR1 and CDR2 sequences are SGHRS and YFSETQ. Trimming took off 3 bases at V and 5 bases at J, with 14 bases between the two ends. The CDR3 has 14 residues. The DNA for the CDR3 is TGCGCCAGCAGCTACATAGGGATTAGGTATGGCTACACCTTC. Its translation is CASSYIGIRYGYTF.

For this clone: An end of the junction does not agree with germline; a read error may underlie this. The chain's CDR3 is CAITMTEGRF. The CDR3, as DNA: TGCGCCATTACGATGACAGAAGGACGCTTT. The rearrangement joins TRBV10-1 to TRBJ1-6; D might be TRBD1 (5 bases). The CDR3 has 10 residues. Germline assignment: CDR1 WNHNN and CDR2 SYGVQD (reference sequence).

Comment on this clone: Other DNA sequences in the same sample also yield this CDR3. The V gene is TRBV5-1, the J gene TRBJ1-4; 10 positions agree with TRBD1. V lost 1 base and J lost 5; bases outside the gene matches: 2. Germline V gene lookup returns CDR1 SGHRS and CDR2 YFSETQ. This CDR3 spans 15 amino acids. CDR3 amino acids: CASSLMGQGNEKLFF. For the CDR3, the DNA is TGCGCCAGCAGCTTGATGGGACAGGGGAATGAAAAACTGTTTTTT.

This chain joins TRBV7-6 and TRBJ1-5; TRBD1 matches at 8 bases. The germline CDR1 and CDR2 sequences are SGHVS and FNYEAQ. V shed 1 base, J shed 6 bases, and the junction held 2 bases outside the gene matches. The CDR3 contains 14 residues. CDR3 nucleotides: TGTGCCAGCAGCTTAGGGACAGGGACTCAGCCCCAGCATTTT. Translating it yields CASSLGTGTQPQHF.

The chain is built from TRBV5-1 and TRBJ2-5; 8 bases are shared with TRBD1. V lost 2 bases, J lost 2 bases, and 11 bases stayed unmatched. The CDR3 is 17 amino acids. The germline V gene has CDR1 SGHRS and CDR2 YFSETQ. CDR3 residues: CASSFTLGQGIQETQYF. In DNA form, the CDR3 reads TGCGCCAGCAGCTTCACCCTCGGACAGGGTATACAAGAGACCCAGTACTTC.

The gene calls are TRBV19 and TRBJ2-7; 9 positions match TRBD1. Germline V gene data show CDR1 as LNHDA and CDR2 as SQIVND (reference sequence). This CDR3 spans 15 amino acids. V gave up 3 bases and J gave up 7 bases; unmatched junction bases: 10. The DNA for the CDR3 is TGTGCCAGTAGTATGTGGGGACAGGGATTTGATGAGCAGTACTTC. This gives the protein CASSMWGQGFDEQYF. The full variable domain, its missing parts supplied by reference TRBV19 and TRBJ2-7, is DGGITQSPKYLFRKEGQNVTLSCEQNLNHDAMYWYRQDPGQGLRLIYYSQIVNDFQKGDIAEGYSVSREKKESFPLTVTSAQKNPTAFYLCASSMWGQGFDEQYFGPGTRLTVT.

The chain joins TRBV7-2 to TRBJ2-7, with D perhaps being TRBD1 or TRBD2 (5 bases each). The germline CDR1 and CDR2 sequences are SGHTA and FQGNSA. Trimming pared 0 bases from V and 0 bases from J, leaving 9 bases between. This CDR3 is built from 15 residues. CDR3 sequence (DNA): TGTGCCAGCAGCTTAGCGGGGGATCCCTCCTACGAGCAGTACTTC. Translating it yields CASSLAGDPSYEQYF.

The rearrangement links TRBV19 to TRBJ2-7, with D unclear. The CDR3 is 12 amino acids. Germline CDR1 is LNHDA and CDR2 is SQIVND (reference sequence). Trimming left V 2 bases short and J 3 bases short, with 5 bases between. The CDR3 nucleotides read TGTGCCAGTAGTATACAAGGCTACGAGCAGTACTTC. This sequence encodes CASSIQGYEQYF.

The J gene is TRBJ1-2, the V gene TRBV19; 7 nucleotides agree with TRBD1. The trim removed 3 bases at V and 4 bases at J, leaving 8 bases unmatched. The CDR3 loop spans 15 amino acids. The germline V gene has CDR1 LNHDA and CDR2 SQIVND (reference sequence). The CDR3 DNA sequence: TGTGCCAGTAGTATCCGCCGGGACAGCCCCTATGGCTACACCTTC. Amino acids: CASSIRRDSPYGYTF.

The chain joins TRBV5-1 to TRBJ1-2, with D tentatively TRBD1 (6 bases). In germline, CDR1 is SGHRS, CDR2 YFSETQ. This CDR3 is 13 amino acids long. V lost 2 bases and J lost 7, with 12 bases in between. In DNA form, the CDR3 reads TGCGCCAGCAGCTTTTTTGGGGGCGGTGGCTACACCTTC. Amino acid sequence: CASSFFGGGGYTF.

This clone was observed once. This chain links TRBV3-1 (or the pseudogene TRBV3-2) with TRBJ2-1; 11 bases are a match to TRBD2. Germline loops: CDR1 LGHDT, CDR2 YNNKEL (reference sequence). This CDR3 has 15 residues. Trimming removed 4 bases from V and 8 bases from J; junction bases left unmatched: 7. CDR3 in amino acids: CASSLLTSGEYEQFF. In DNA, the CDR3 is TGTGCCAGCAGCCTACTGACTAGCGGGGAATATGAGCAGTTCTTC.

The rearrangement uses TRBV3-1 (or the pseudogene TRBV3-2) and TRBJ2-7; no definite D call. Germline V gives CDR1 LGHDT, CDR2 YNNKEL (reference sequence). The CDR3 contains 12 residues. V was trimmed by 4 bases and J by 2 bases, leaving 6 bases between them. As DNA, the CDR3 is TGTGCCAGCAGCCGGTTTACCTACGAGCAGTACTTC. Its translation is CASSRFTYEQYF.

Concerning this clone itself: This sample includes further DNA sequences coding for the same CDR3. J is TRBJ2-5 and V is TRBV30; D is undetermined. This CDR3 region has 13 residues. Germline V gives CDR1 GTSNPN, CDR2 SVGIG (reference sequence). Trimming took off 0 bases at V and 1 base at J, with 6 bases between the two ends. The CDR3 nucleotides are TGTGCCTGGAGTGTACGCCTCCAAGAGACCCAGTACTTC. Its translation: CAWSVRLQETQYF.

CDR3 residues: CASSSRNQPQHF. CDR3 bases: TGTGCCAGCAGTTCGAGAAATCAGCCCCAGCATTTT. This chain joins TRBV27 and TRBJ1-5, with D unresolved. The CDR3 contains 12 residues. Trimming pared 4 bases from V and 4 bases from J, leaving 5 bases between. CDR1 and CDR2 from the germline V gene are MNHEY and SMNVEV (reference sequence).

The rearrangement joins TRBV5-5 to TRBJ2-2; D not resolved. The ends were cut back, 0 bases at V and 5 bases at J, with 8 bases in the middle. Germline V CDR1 and CDR2: SGHKS, YYEKEE (reference sequence). This CDR3 is 14 amino acids long. The CDR3 nucleotides are TGTGCCAGCAGCTTGGACTCCTGGACCGGGGAGCTGTTTTTT. Its protein is CASSLDSWTGELFF.

V usage is TRBV28 and J usage is TRBJ2-7, with 9 nucleotides matching TRBD1. Looked up from germline, CDR1 is MDHEN and CDR2 is SYDVKM. The V gene end was trimmed by 7 bases and the J gene end by 7 bases; junction bases not matched to a gene: 11. The CDR3 has 14 amino acids. The CDR3 DNA sequence: TGTGCCAGCACCGAGGACAGGGGAGTGAGGGAGCAGTACTTC. Protein: CASTEDRGVREQYF.

The chain carries TRBV30 and TRBJ1-2; a possible D gene is TRBD1 (6 bases). From germline, CDR1 is GTSNPN and CDR2 SVGIG (reference sequence). V lost 4 bases and J 1 base, leaving 22 bases between the germline ends. This CDR3 comprises 17 residues. The CDR3 DNA follows: TGTGCCTGGACCCCTTCCCCCACGACAGGCATTAACTATGGCTACACCTTC. Translated, it gives CAWTPSPTTGINYGYTF.

This sequence joins TRBV7-6 and TRBJ1-4, with unresolved D. CDR1 and CDR2 from the germline V gene are SGHVS and FNYEAQ. V lost 2 bases and J 14 bases, leaving 12 bases between the germline ends. This CDR3 has 12 residues. The chain's CDR3 is CASSLLGKKLFF. CDR3 DNA: TGTGCCAGCAGCTTATTGGGAAAGAAGCTGTTTTTT.

The chain employs TRBV13 and TRBJ2-5; weak D call: TRBD1 (7 bases). CDR1 and CDR2 (germline): PRHDT, FYEKMQ (reference sequence). V dropped 10 bases and J dropped 5 bases, with 20 bases sitting between them. The CDR3 runs 14 residues. Here the CDR3 reads CATKEAGGSETQYF. In DNA, the CDR3 is TGTGCCACCAAAGAGGCAGGGGGGTCCGAGACCCAGTACTTC.

The rearrangement uses TRBV2 and TRBJ1-4; D remains ambiguous. The germline V gene encodes CDR1 SNHLY and CDR2 FYNNEI. V lost 8 bases, J lost 8 bases, and 9 bases lay in between. The CDR3 is 11 amino acids. CDR3 region: CASGLGEKLFF. In nucleotides, the CDR3 is TGTGCCAGCGGACTAGGAGAAAAACTGTTTTTT.

V usage is TRBV19 and J usage is TRBJ1-1, with 10 nucleotides matching TRBD1. V shed 6 bases, J shed 0 bases, and the junction held 7 bases outside the gene matches. This CDR3 comprises 16 residues. Germline V gene data show CDR1 as LNHDA and CDR2 as SQIVND (reference sequence). The CDR3 sequence is CASRNRDRGMNTEAFF. CDR3 DNA sequence: TGTGCCAGTAGAAACCGGGACAGGGGAATGAACACTGAAGCTTTCTTT.

The chain carries TRBV18 and TRBJ1-1; D gene unclear. V lost 2 bases, J lost 0 bases, and 4 bases lay in between. There are 13 residues in the CDR3. Germline V lookup: CDR1 KGHSH, CDR2 LQKENI. The CDR3, as DNA: TGTGCCAGCTCACCAGGGCTGAACACTGAAGCTTTCTTT. This codes for CASSPGLNTEAFF. The full variable domain, its missing parts supplied by reference TRBV18 and TRBJ1-1, is NAGVMQNPRHLVRRRGQEARLRCSPMKGHSHVYWYRQLPEEGLKFMVYLQKENIIDESGMPKERFSAEFPKEGPSILRIQQVVRGDSAAYFCASSPGLNTEAFFGQGTRLTVV.

This sequence joins TRBV5-4 and TRBJ1-1; 7 bases match TRBD1. Germline V gene sequence: CDR1 SGHNT, CDR2 YYREEE (reference sequence). V shed 2 bases and J 3 bases; nucleotides not matched to a gene: 4. This CDR3 is 14 amino acids long. The CDR3 DNA sequence: TGTGCCAGCAGCTTCGGGACAGAGGACACTGAAGCTTTCTTT. Encoded protein: CASSFGTEDTEAFF. The entire variable domain, with the rest obtained from reference TRBV5-4 and TRBJ1-1, is as follows: ETGVTQSPTHLIKTRGQQVTLRCSSQSGHNTVSWYQQALGQGPQFIFQYYREEENGRGNFPPRFSGLQFPNYSSELNVNALELDDSALYLCASSFGTEDTEAFFGQGTRLTVV.